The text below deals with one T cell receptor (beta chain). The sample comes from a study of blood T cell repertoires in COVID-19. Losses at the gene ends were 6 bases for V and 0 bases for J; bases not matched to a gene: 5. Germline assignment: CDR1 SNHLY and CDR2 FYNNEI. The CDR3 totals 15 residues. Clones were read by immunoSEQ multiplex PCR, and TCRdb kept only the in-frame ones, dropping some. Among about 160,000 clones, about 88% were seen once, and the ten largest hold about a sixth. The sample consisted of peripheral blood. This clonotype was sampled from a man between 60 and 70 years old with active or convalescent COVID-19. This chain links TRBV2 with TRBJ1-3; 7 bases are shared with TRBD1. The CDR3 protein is CASSAQGGSGNTIYF. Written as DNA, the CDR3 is TGTGCCAGCAGCGCCCAGGGGGGCTCTGGAAACACCATATATTTT.